This T cell receptor (beta chain) was found in a study of cytomegalovirus exposure and HLA in healthy donors. Some clones are missing from TCRdb's copy, which holds only in-frame ones; the method was immunoSEQ multiplex PCR. The sample lists nearly 200,000 clones, roughly 84% seen once, with 13% in the top ten. This CDR3 contains 15 residues. Germline CDR1 MGHRA, CDR2 YSYEKL. V shed 4 bases, J shed 3 bases, and the junction held 8 bases outside the gene matches. The sequence was obtained from a woman younger than 45 in good health and CMV-seropositive. Sequenced: PBMCs. The V call is TRBV4-1, the J call TRBJ2-7, with 8 bases lining up with TRBD1. This CDR3 is CASSPVQGEGYEQYF. CDR3 nucleotides: TGCGCCAGCAGCCCAGTACAGGGGGAAGGCTACGAGCAGTACTTC.